This T cell receptor (beta chain) was documented in a study of blood T cell repertoires in COVID-19. CDR3 size: 15 residues. From germline, CDR1 is MNHNY and CDR2 SVGAGI (reference sequence). V shed 2 bases and J shed 0 bases, with 10 bases lying between them. Authors' analysis steps: Estimation of nucleated cell counts relied on the amplification of reference gene primers. TCRdb's copy holds only in-frame clones and misses some; the assay was immunoSEQ multiplex PCR. V, J and clone size reflect that table, while D and trimming were determined from the DNA. Of 240,000 or so clones detected, roughly nine tenths appear once; the ten largest clones hold around 5.9%.

The clonotype was recovered from a man in his sixties with acute or convalescent COVID-19. Sequenced sample: peripheral blood. The V gene is TRBV6-6, the J gene TRBJ1-1, with unresolved D. The CDR3 bases are TGTGCCAGCAGTTACCGGTTAGAGGTGAACACTGAAGCTTTCTTT. The encoded protein is CASSYRLEVNTEAFF.